This T cell receptor beta chain was found in a study of tumor-infiltrating lymphocytes in localized non-small cell lung cancer. Study background: Each patient gave resected tumor and non-adjacent uninvolved lung tissue. Study-level results: Not all patients were TCR sequenced, owing to tissue quantity.

This table comes from immunoSEQ multiplex PCR, and its TCRdb copy is limited to in-frame clones, with some not included. The sample records more than 10,000 clones, approximately 66% being singletons. Notes on this clone: The target antigen is unknown.

With 10 bases clipped from V and 6 bases from J, the junction kept 8 bases outside the gene matches. This CDR3 comprises 13 residues. CDR1 is SNHLY, CDR2 FYNNEI, per germline. This chain joins TRBV2 and TRBJ2-2; 7 bases line up with TRBD2. The TCR was taken from a human donor with non-small cell lung cancer. The sequencing input was lung tumor tissue. The CDR3 sequence is CATSPTSSGELFF. The DNA for the CDR3 is TGTGCCACCTCTCCGACTAGCTCCGGGGAGCTGTTTTTT.